The 15 T cell receptor beta chains below were found in one sample sequenced in a study of blood T cell repertoires in COVID-19. Sequencing was performed with immunoSEQ multiplex PCR; in TCRdb, only in-frame clones are kept and a portion is missing. This table has about 20,000 clones, approximately 90% appearing once. Sequenced sample: peripheral blood. Source of these receptors: a human donor with active COVID-19. The donor label of this sample is uncertain.

The chain joins TRBV19 to TRBJ2-3, with 11 bases aligning to TRBD1. From germline, CDR1 is LNHDA and CDR2 SQIVND (reference sequence). The V segment lost 6 bases and the J segment 6 bases; nucleotides outside the gene matches: 5. The CDR3 is made up of 14 amino acids. CDR3 in amino acids: CASRDRGRVDTQYF. In DNA, the CDR3 is TGTGCCAGTAGGGACAGGGGGCGGGTGGATACGCAGTATTTT.

The rearrangement links TRBV18 to TRBJ1-5; TRBD1 matches at 12 bases. With V trimmed by 2 bases and J by 0 bases, 5 bases remained unmatched. Looked up from germline, CDR1 is KGHSH and CDR2 is LQKENI. This CDR3 has 18 amino acids. CDR3 sequence: CASSPGTGGSYSNQPQHF. In DNA form, the CDR3 reads TGTGCCAGCTCACCAGGGACAGGGGGCTCCTATAGCAATCAGCCCCAGCATTTT.

The CDR3 DNA reads as TGTGCCAGCAGCCAAGATTTGGAGGGGGCGAACTATGGCTACACCTTC. This encodes CASSQDLEGANYGYTF. J is TRBJ1-2 and V is TRBV3-1 (or the pseudogene TRBV3-2); 7 nucleotides match TRBD1. Germline CDR1 and CDR2: LGHDT and YNNKEL (reference sequence). Trimming at V came to 0 bases and at J to 2 bases, leaving 6 bases not matched to a gene. This CDR3 is 16 amino acids long.

J is TRBJ1-6 and V is TRBV7-2, with D possibly matching TRBD1 (6 bases). The CDR3 is made up of 15 amino acids. V was shortened by 5 bases and J by 13 bases, with 21 bases between the two germline ends. Germline assignment: CDR1 SGHTA and CDR2 FQGNSA. The CDR3 sequence is CASSPWDTSIPPLHF. The CDR3 DNA follows: TGTGCCAGCAGCCCCTGGGACACGTCCATCCCCCCCCTCCACTTT.

This chain connects TRBV19 to TRBJ1-5; D is undetermined. Germline assignment: CDR1 LNHDA and CDR2 SQIVND (reference sequence). The CDR3 covers 12 residues. Trimming removed 10 bases at V and 3 bases at J, with 10 bases between. The CDR3 reads CATWALNQPQHF. The CDR3 DNA reads as TGTGCCACCTGGGCCCTCAATCAGCCCCAGCATTTT.

This chain uses TRBV28 with TRBJ1-4; D call uncertain. The CDR3 sequence is 14 residues long. V lost 0 bases and J lost 8, with 10 bases in between. Germline lookup yields CDR1 MDHEN and CDR2 SYDVKM. The CDR3: CASSLWRAGEKLFF. CDR3 bases: TGTGCCAGCAGTTTATGGAGGGCGGGGGAAAAACTGTTTTTT.

V and J are TRBV18 and TRBJ1-5, with 9 bases lining up with TRBD1. CDR1 is KGHSH, CDR2 LQKENI, per germline. The CDR3 is 17 amino acids. With 3 bases clipped from V and 2 bases from J, the junction kept 8 bases outside the gene matches. The CDR3 nucleotides are TGTGCCAGCTCACCTGACTATACAGGGGGCGGCAATCAGCCCCAGCATTTT. Translation: CASSPDYTGGGNQPQHF.

This chain joins TRBV5-8 and TRBJ1-6, with TRBD1 identical over 8 bases. The trim removed 2 bases at V and 11 bases at J, leaving 3 bases unmatched. CDR1 is SGHTS, CDR2 YDEGEE, per germline. CDR3 size: 13 residues. CDR3 amino acids: CASSFDRGTPLHF. The CDR3 DNA follows: TGTGCCAGCAGCTTCGACAGGGGAACACCCCTCCACTTT.

The chain has TRBV5-4 and TRBJ2-1; D call uncertain. The CDR3 consists of 15 residues. V lost 4 bases, J lost 0 bases, and 11 bases lay in between. Germline V CDR1 and CDR2: SGHNT, YYREEE (reference sequence). The CDR3 sequence is CASSPRGSSYNEQFF. The CDR3 DNA is TGTGCCAGCAGCCCCCGCGGAAGCTCCTACAATGAGCAGTTCTTC. The complete variable domain, with remaining parts taken from reference TRBV5-4 and TRBJ2-1, reads ETGVTQSPTHLIKTRGQQVTLRCSSQSGHNTVSWYQQALGQGPQFIFQYYREEENGRGNFPPRFSGLQFPNYSSELNVNALELDDSALYLCASSPRGSSYNEQFFGPGTRLTVL.

This chain joins TRBV9 and TRBJ2-7; TRBD2 matches 10 bases. The CDR3 runs to 17 residues. CDR1 and CDR2 from the germline V gene are SGDLS and YYNGEE. The J segment lost 7 bases and the V segment lost 4 bases, leaving 17 bases of the junction unmatched. The CDR3 nucleotides are TGTGCCAGCAGCTCCTCTAGCGGGAGCGGTATGACTTGGGAGCAGTACTTC. Its translation: CASSSSSGSGMTWEQYF.

This clone has just one count. CDR3 in amino acids: CASSLGQGGKNIQYF. The CDR3 nucleotides are TGTGCCAGCAGCCTGGGACAGGGTGGCAAAAACATTCAGTACTTC. The J gene is TRBJ2-4, the V gene TRBV2; TRBD1 matches 9 bases. The length of the CDR3 is 15 residues. V lost 6 bases to trimming and J lost 3 bases; unmatched junction nucleotides: 6. Per the germline V gene, CDR1 is SNHLY and CDR2 is FYNNEI.

The chain has TRBV10-3 and TRBJ1-5; D gene uncertain. Germline CDR1 and CDR2: ENHRY and SYGVKD. The CDR3 consists of 16 residues. Between the trimmed V and J ends, which lost 0 bases and 2 bases, there was a span of 11 bases. This CDR3 reads CAISESSGWGNQPQHF. The CDR3 DNA reads TGTGCCATCAGTGAGTCGTCGGGATGGGGCAATCAGCCCCAGCATTTT.

The chain couples TRBV28 to TRBJ2-2; 7 bases match TRBD2. J was trimmed by 5 bases and V by 3 bases; bases with no gene match: 9. The length of the CDR3 is 16 residues. Germline V gene lookup returns CDR1 MDHEN and CDR2 SYDVKM. The CDR3 DNA is TGTGCCAGCAGTTTCCCAGCGGGAACTGGGACCGGGGAGCTGTTTTTT. Its protein product is CASSFPAGTGTGELFF.

This chain joins TRBV7-9 and TRBJ2-1; TRBD2 matches at 12 bases. The CDR3 length is 15 residues. Germline V CDR1 and CDR2: SEHNR, FQNEAQ (reference sequence). The V segment lost 5 bases and the J segment 8 bases; nucleotides outside the gene matches: 7. The CDR3 DNA reads as TGTGCCAGCAGCGACATGACTAGCGGGGGCTATGAGCAGTTCTTC. Its translation is CASSDMTSGGYEQFF.

The gene calls are TRBV7-2 and TRBJ2-2; TRBD2 matches 10 bases. The J segment lost 7 bases and the V segment lost 5 bases, leaving 7 bases of the junction unmatched. Germline V gives CDR1 SGHTA, CDR2 FQGNSA. This CDR3 has 15 amino acids. The CDR3 DNA follows: TGTGCCAGCAGCCCCTCCAGCGGGGGGGTCGGGGAGCTGTTTTTT. Translating it yields CASSPSSGGVGELFF.